This is a list of T cell receptor beta chains from one sample in a study of T cells expressing NK-cell markers. TCRdb processed the 5' RACE reads again and assigns one entry to each CDR3 protein, with no DNA. The repertoire table contains roughly 170,000 distinct CDR3 sequences. Specimen: blood T cells: a sorted CD56 or NKG2C T cell subset, CD4+ or CD8+ T cells, or bulk PBMC T cells (not recorded which). These receptors were taken from a woman between 18 and 69 years old in good health. Each CDR3 is given with its conserved first and last residue. The order of the fields is V gene, J gene, CDR3 protein.

>TRBV11-3|TRBJ2-1
CASSSGGQSYNEQFF
>TRBV5-1|TRBJ1-2
CASSWEHGGLAGYTF
>TRBV28|TRBJ2-5
CASSLWRGWTPGTQYF
>TRBV12-3/TRBV12-4|TRBJ1-2
CASSSGINGYTF
>TRBV7-3|TRBJ2-1
CASSKTGTYNEQFF
>TRBV5-1|TRBJ2-2
CASSLELAGITGELFF
>TRBV5-1|TRBJ2-1
CASSLAMGKGAEQFF
>TRBV20-1|TRBJ1-5
CSASHWGAGQPQHF
>TRBV11-2|TRBJ1-5
CASSLGKGRGRNQPQHF
>TRBV5-1|TRBJ2-7
CASSNGLLEGYEQYF
>TRBV29-1|TRBJ1-1
CSVGPGHGMNTEAFF
>TRBV7-3|TRBJ2-3
CASSLDGSRTDTQYF
>TRBV7-9|TRBJ2-3
CASSLGREGLTDTQYF
>TRBV12-3/TRBV12-4|TRBJ2-1
CASSLDGGAGEQFF
>TRBV5-1|TRBJ2-4
CASSSGQADSIQYF
>TRBV12-3/TRBV12-4|TRBJ1-6
CASRQGESSYNSPLHF
>TRBV6-5|TRBJ2-2
CASSYSRGQGWELFF
>TRBV12-3/TRBV12-4|TRBJ1-1
CASSALGGRNTEAFF
>TRBV12-3/TRBV12-4|TRBJ1-6
CASTPLSGTHNSPLHF
>TRBV28|TRBJ1-3
CASKLPAGNTIYF
>TRBV28|TRBJ2-1
CASSLGGRGRTDEQFF
>TRBV7-9|TRBJ2-3
CAGRQGDTDTQYF
>TRBV7-2|TRBJ1-3
CASSSPMGNTIYF
>TRBV5-4|TRBJ2-3
CASRPGLEDTDTQYF
>TRBV2|TRBJ2-5
CASSEQGQSQETQYF
>TRBV29-1|TRBJ1-5
CSVSTGGDYHQPQHF
>TRBV7-9|TRBJ2-3
CASSPNSGGSTDTQYF
>TRBV5-1|TRBJ2-1
CASSPGSGIDEQFF
>TRBV25-1|TRBJ1-4
CASSEYGGKGEKLFF
>TRBV7-8|TRBJ2-7
CASSLRKGPYEQYF
>TRBV12-3/TRBV12-4|TRBJ1-1
CASSLAGLNTEAFF
>TRBV10-3|TRBJ2-2
CAISPGQGIGELFF
>TRBV5-1|TRBJ2-2
CASSSTSGANTGELFF
>TRBV18|TRBJ2-1
CASSPATSYNEQFF
>TRBV4-1|TRBJ2-3
CASRTDFQDTQYF
>TRBV4-1|TRBJ2-3
CASSQEPNRDTQYF
>TRBV7-2|TRBJ2-1
CASSLASNSPMEQFF
>TRBV7-3|TRBJ2-3
CASSPDRTGDTQYF
>TRBV25-1|TRBJ2-5
CASSELGRRERETQYF
>TRBV4-1|TRBJ1-5
CASSRGTARGNQPQHF
>TRBV5-1|TRBJ2-1
CASSLGRASYNEQFF
>TRBV19|TRBJ1-2
CASSSTGGGYTF
>TRBV3-1|TRBJ2-7
CASSQTGYEQYF